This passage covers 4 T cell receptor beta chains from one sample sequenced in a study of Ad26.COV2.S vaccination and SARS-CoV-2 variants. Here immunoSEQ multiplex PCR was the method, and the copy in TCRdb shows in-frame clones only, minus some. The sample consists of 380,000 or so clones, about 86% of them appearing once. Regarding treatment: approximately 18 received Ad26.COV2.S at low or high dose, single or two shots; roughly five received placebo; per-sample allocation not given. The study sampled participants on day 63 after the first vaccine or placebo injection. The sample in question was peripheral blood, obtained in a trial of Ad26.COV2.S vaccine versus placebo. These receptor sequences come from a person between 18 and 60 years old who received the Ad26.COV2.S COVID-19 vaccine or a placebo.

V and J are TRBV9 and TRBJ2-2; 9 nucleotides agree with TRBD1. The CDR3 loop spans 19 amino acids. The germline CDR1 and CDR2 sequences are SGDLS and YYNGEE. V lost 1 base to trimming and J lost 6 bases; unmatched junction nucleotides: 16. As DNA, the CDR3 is TGTGCCAGCAGCGTACAGACAATCCGACAGGGGGAATTACCCGGGGAGCTGTTTTTT. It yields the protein CASSVQTIRQGELPGELFF.

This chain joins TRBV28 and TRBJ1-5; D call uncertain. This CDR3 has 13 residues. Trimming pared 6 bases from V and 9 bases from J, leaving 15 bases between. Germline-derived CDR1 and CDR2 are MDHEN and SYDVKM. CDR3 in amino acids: CASSLGDERPQHF. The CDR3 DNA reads TGTGCCAGCAGCCTAGGTGACGAGCGGCCCCAGCATTTT.

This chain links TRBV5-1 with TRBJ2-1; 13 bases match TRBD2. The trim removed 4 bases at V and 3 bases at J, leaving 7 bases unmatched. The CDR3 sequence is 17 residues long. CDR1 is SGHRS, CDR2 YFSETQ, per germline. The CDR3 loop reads CASSPGLAGAGYNEQFF. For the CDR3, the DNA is TGCGCCAGCAGCCCCGGACTAGCGGGAGCTGGCTACAATGAGCAGTTCTTC.

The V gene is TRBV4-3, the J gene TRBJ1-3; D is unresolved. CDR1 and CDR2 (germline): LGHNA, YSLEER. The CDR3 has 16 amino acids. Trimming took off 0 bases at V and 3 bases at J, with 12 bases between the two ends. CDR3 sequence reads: CASSQDRDDFGNTIYF. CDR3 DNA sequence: TGCGCCAGCAGCCAAGATAGGGATGACTTTGGAAACACCATATATTTT.